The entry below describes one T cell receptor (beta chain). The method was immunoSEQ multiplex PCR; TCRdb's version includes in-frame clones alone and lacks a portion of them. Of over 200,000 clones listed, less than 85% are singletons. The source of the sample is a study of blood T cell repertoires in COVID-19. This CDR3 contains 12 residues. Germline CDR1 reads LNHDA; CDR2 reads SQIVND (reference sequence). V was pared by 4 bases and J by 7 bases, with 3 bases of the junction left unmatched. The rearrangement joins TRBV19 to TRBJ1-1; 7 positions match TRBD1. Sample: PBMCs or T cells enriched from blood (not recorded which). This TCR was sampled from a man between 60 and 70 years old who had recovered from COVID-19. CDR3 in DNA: TGTGCCAGTAGTAACAGGGGAGGTGAAGCTTTCTTT. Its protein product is CASSNRGGEAFF.